This TCR beta chain was profiled in a study of T cell repertoires in cytomegalovirus infection. TCRdb re-called the reads with MiXCR, one entry per CDR3 protein. The table includes around 74,000 distinct CDR3 sequences, roughly 3.6% detected once. General study results and limits: The response measured ex vivo was dominated by TCR beta clonotypes (HLA-C-restricted and CMV-specific). Of the TCR beta families, the public ones yielded a cumulative frequency that identified carriers of CMV plus the relevant HLA.

The germline V gene has CDR1 MNHEY and CDR2 SMNVEV (reference sequence). V lost 3 bases and J 3 bases, leaving 9 bases between the germline ends. The CDR3 runs 13 residues. This clonotype was counted at least ten times. Its matching antigen is unknown. Sequencing used PBMCs. The sequence was collected from a human donor in good health (CMV status not recorded). Some clones in this sample may be carry-over from other donors' samples. The genes are TRBV27 and TRBJ2-7; D is undetermined. The chain's CDR3 is CASSFDGRYEQYF. In nucleotides, the CDR3 is TGTGCCAGCAGTTTTGATGGCCGCTACGAGCAGTACTTC.